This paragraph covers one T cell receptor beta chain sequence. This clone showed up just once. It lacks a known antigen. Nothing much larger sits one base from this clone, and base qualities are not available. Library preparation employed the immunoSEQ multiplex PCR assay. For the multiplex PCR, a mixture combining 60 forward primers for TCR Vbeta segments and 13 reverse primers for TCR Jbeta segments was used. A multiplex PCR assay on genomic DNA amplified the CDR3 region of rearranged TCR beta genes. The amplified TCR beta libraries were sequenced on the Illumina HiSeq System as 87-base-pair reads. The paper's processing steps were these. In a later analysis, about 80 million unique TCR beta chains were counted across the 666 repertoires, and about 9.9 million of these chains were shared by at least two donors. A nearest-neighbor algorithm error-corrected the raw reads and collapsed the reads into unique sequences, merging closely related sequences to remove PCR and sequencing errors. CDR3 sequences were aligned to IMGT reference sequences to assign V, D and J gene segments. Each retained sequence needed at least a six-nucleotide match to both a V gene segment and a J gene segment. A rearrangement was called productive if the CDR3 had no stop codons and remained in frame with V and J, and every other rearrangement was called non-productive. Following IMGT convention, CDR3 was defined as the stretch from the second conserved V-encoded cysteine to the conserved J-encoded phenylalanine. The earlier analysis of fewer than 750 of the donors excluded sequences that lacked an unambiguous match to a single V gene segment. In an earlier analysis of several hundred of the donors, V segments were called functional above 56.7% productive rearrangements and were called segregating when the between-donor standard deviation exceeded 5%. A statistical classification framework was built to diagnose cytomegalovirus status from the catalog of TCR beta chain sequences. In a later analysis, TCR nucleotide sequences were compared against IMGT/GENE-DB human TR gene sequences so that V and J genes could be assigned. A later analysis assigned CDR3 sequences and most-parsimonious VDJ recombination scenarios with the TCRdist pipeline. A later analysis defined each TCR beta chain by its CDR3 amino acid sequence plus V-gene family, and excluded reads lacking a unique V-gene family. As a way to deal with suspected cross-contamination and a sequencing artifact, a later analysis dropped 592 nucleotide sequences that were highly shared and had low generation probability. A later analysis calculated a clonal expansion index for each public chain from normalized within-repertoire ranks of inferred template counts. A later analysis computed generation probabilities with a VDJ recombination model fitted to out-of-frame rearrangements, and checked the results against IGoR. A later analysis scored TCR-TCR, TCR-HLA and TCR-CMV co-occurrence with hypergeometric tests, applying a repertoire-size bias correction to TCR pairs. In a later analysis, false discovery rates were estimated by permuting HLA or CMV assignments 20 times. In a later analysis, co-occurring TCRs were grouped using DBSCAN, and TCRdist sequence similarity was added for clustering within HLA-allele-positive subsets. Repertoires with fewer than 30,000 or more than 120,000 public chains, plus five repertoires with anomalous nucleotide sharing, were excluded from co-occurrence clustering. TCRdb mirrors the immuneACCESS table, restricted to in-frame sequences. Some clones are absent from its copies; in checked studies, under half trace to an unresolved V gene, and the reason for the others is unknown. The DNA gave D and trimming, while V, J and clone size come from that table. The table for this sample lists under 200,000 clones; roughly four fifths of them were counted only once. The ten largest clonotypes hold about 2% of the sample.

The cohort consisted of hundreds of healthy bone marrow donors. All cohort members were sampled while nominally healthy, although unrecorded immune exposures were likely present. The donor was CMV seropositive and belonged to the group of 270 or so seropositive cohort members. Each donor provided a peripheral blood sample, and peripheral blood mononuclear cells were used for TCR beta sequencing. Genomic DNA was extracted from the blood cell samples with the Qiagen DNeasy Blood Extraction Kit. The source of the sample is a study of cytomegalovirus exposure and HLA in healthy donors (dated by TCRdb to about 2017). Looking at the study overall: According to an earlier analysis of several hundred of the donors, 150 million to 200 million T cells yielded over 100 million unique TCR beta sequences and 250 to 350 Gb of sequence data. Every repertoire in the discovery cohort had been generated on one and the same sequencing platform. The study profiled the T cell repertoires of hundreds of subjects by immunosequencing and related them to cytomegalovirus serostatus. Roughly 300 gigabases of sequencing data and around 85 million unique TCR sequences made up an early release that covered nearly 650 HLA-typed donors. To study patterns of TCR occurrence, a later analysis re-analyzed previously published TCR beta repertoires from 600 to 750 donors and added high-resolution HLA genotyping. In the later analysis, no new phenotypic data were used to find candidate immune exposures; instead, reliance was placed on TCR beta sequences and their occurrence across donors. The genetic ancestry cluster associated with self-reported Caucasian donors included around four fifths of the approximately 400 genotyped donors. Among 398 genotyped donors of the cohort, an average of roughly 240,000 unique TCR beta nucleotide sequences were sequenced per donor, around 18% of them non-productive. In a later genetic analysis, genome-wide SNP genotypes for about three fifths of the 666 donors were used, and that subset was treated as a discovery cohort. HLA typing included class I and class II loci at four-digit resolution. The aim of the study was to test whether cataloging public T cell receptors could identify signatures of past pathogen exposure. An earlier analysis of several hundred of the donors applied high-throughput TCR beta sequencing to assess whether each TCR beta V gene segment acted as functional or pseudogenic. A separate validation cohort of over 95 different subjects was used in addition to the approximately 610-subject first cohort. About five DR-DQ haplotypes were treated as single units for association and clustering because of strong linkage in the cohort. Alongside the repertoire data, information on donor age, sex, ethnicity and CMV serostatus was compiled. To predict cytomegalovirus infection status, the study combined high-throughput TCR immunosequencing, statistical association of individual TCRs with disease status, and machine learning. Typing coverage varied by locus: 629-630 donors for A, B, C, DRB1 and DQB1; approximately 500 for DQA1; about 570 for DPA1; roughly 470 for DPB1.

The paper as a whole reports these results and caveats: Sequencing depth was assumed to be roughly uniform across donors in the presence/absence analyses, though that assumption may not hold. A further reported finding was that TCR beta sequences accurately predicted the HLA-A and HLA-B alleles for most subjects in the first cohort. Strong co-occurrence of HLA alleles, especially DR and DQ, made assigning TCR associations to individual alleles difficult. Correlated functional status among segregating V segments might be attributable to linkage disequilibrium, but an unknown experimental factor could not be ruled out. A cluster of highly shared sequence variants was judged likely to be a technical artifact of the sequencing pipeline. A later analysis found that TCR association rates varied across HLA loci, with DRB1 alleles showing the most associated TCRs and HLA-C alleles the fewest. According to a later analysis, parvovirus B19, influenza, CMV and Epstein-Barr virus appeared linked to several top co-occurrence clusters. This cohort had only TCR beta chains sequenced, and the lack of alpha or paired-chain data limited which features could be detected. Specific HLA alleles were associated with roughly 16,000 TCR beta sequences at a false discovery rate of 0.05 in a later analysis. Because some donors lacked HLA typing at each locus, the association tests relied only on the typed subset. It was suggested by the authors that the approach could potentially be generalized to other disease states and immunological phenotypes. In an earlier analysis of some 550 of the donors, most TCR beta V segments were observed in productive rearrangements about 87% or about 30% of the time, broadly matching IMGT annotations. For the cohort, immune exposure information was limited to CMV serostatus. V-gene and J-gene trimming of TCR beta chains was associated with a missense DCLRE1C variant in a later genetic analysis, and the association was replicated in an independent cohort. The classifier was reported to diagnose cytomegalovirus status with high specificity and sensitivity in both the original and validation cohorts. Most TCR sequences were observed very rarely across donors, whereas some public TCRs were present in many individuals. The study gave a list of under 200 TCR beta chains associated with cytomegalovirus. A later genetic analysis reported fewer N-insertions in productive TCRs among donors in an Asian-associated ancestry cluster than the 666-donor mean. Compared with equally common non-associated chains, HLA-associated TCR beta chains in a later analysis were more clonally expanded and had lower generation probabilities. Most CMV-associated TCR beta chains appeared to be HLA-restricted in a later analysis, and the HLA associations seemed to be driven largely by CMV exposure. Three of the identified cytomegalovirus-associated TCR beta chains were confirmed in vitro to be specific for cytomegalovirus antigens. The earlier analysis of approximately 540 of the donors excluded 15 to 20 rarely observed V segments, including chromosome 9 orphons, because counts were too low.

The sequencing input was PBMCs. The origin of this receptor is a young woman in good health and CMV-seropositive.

DNA sequence: TGTGCCAGCAGGGCCTCTAGCGGCCAAGAGACCCAGTACTTC. This gives the protein CASRASSGQETQYF. This sequence uses TRBV2 and TRBJ2-5, and TRBD2 matches 7 of the central bases. CDR1 and CDR2 (SNHLY, FYNNEI) derive from the germline V gene. From the cysteine through the phenylalanine, the CDR3 covers 14 amino acids. Only the CDR3 DNA stays, 42 bases, in frame from base 1. V loses 6 bases at its end and J loses 1 base; junction bases beyond the gene matches: 5. The full variable domain, completed from the reference TRBV2 and TRBJ2-5 proteins outside the CDR3, reads EPEVTQTPSHQVTQMGQEVILRCVPISNHLYFYWYRQILGQKVEFLVSFYNNEISEKSEIFDDQFSVERPDGSNFTLKIRSTKLEDSAMYFCASRASSGQETQYFGPGTRLLVL.